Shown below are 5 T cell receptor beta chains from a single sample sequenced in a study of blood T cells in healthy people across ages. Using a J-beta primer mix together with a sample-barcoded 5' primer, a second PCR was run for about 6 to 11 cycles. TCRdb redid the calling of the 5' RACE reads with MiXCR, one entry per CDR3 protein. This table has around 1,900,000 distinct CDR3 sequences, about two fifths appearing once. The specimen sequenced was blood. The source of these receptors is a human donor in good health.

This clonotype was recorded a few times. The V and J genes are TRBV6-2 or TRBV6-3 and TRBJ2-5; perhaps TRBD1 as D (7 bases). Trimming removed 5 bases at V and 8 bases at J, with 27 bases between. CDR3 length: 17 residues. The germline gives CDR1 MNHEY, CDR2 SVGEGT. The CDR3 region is CASSQGVLGHRRETQYF. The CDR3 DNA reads TGTGCCAGCAGTCAGGGGGTCTTGGGACACCGGAGGGAAACCCAGTACTTC.

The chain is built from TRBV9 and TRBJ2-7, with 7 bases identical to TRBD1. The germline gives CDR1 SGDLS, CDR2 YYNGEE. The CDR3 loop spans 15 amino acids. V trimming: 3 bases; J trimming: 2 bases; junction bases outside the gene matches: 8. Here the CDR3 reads CASSESGQAAYEQYF. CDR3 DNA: TGTGCCAGCAGCGAGAGCGGACAGGCCGCCTACGAGCAGTACTTC.

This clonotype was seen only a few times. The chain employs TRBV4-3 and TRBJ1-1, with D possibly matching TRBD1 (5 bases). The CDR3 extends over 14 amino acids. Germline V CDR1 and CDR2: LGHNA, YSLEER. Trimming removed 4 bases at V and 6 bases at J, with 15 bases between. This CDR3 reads CASSLRRGPPEAFF. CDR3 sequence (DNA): TGCGCCAGCAGCCTTCGCCGGGGCCCCCCTGAAGCTTTCTTT.

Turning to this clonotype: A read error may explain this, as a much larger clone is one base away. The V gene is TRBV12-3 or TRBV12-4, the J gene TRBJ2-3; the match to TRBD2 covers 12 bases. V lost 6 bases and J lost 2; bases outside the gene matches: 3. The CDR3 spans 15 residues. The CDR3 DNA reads TGTGCCAGCAGAGGACTAGCGGGGTTCACAGATACGCAGTATTTT. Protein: CASRGLAGFTDTQYF.

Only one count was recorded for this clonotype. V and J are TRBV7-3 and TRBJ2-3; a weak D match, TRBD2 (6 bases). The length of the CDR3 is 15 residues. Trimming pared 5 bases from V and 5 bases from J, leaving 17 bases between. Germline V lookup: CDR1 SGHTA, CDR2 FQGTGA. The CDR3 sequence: CASSPGLAFGDTQYF. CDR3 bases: TGTGCCAGCAGCCCGGGGCTAGCGTTTGGAGATACGCAGTATTTT.